This is a list of T cell receptor beta chains from one sample in a study of tumor-infiltrating lymphocytes in primary liver carcinoma. TCRdb re-called the multiplex PCR reads with MiXCR, one entry per CDR3 protein. The top ten clones hold less than 10% of a sample with some 110,000 distinct CDR3 sequences, 64% of them seen once. The sample consisted of liver tumor tissue from sampling region 3. These receptors came from a woman aged 55-70 years with primary liver carcinoma and hepatitis B virus infection. CDR3s include the opening cysteine and the closing phenylalanine or tryptophan. Fields, in order: clone size, V gene, J gene, D gene, CDR3 DNA, CDR3 protein. A D gene is named only where the DNA matches it firmly. Size is stated for part of the rows, as once, few or many counts, or as a class when the clone is expanded.

abundance: many
v_gene: TRBV7-9
j_gene: TRBJ2-3
d_gene: NA
CDR3nt: TGTGCCAGCAGCTTAGTCGGCTCCGGAGATACGCAGTATTTT
CDR3aa: CASSLVGSGDTQYF

abundance: many
v_gene: TRBV6-5
j_gene: TRBJ2-6
d_gene: NA
CDR3nt: TGTGCCAGCAGTTACGATACGGGTCCTTCTGGGGCCAACGTCCTGACTTTC
CDR3aa: CASSYDTGPSGANVLTF

abundance: NA
v_gene: TRBV11-2
j_gene: TRBJ2-7
d_gene: TRBD2
CDR3nt: TGTGCAGGCATCTTAGAGCCTAGCGGGAGCGGCGAGCAGTACTTC
CDR3aa: CAGILEPSGSGEQYF

abundance: NA
v_gene: TRBV12-5
j_gene: TRBJ1-2
d_gene: NA
CDR3nt: TGTGCTAGTGCTCCCGGGGCAGCCTATGGCTACGCCTTC
CDR3aa: CASAPGAAYGYAF

abundance: NA
v_gene: TRBV4-2
j_gene: TRBJ2-2
d_gene: NA
CDR3nt: TGTGTCAGCAGCCAGGAGCGAGCCGGGGAGCTGTTTTTT
CDR3aa: CVSSQERAGELFF

abundance: NA
v_gene: TRBV28
j_gene: TRBJ2-5
d_gene: TRBD2
CDR3nt: TGTGCCAGCAGGAATAGACTAGCACCGTTGTACCAAGAGACCCAGTACTTC
CDR3aa: CASRNRLAPLYQETQYF

abundance: NA
v_gene: TRBV4-1
j_gene: TRBJ2-7
d_gene: NA
CDR3nt: TGCGCCAGCAGCCAAGGTCAGGATCGGGCCGCCCTTTTATACGAGCAGTACTTC
CDR3aa: CASSQGQDRAALLYEQYF

abundance: NA
v_gene: TRBV5-1
j_gene: TRBJ2-5
d_gene: TRBD1
CDR3nt: TGCGCCGGCAGCTCGGGACAGGGGCAAGAGACCCAGTACTTC
CDR3aa: CAGSSGQGQETQYF

abundance: NA
v_gene: TRBV6-1
j_gene: TRBJ2-2
d_gene: NA
CDR3nt: TGTGCCAGCAATGACGGGGGCCAAACTAACACCGGGGAGCTATTTTTT
CDR3aa: CASNDGGQTNTGELFF

abundance: NA
v_gene: TRBV20-1
j_gene: TRBJ1-5
d_gene: NA
CDR3nt: TGCAGTGCTAGCCCTGAATGGGGGGTTCAGCCCCAGCATTTT
CDR3aa: CSASPEWGVQPQHF

abundance: NA
v_gene: TRBV7-9
j_gene: TRBJ2-1
d_gene: NA
CDR3nt: TGTGCCAGCTGCTTACGGGGGACAGAAGGGTACGATGAGCAGTTCTTC
CDR3aa: CASCLRGTEGYDEQFF

abundance: NA
v_gene: TRBV28
j_gene: TRBJ2-7
d_gene: NA
CDR3nt: TGTGCCAGGAGCATGCCGGGGGTTCAATATGAGCAGTACTTC
CDR3aa: CARSMPGVQYEQYF

abundance: many
v_gene: TRBV12-3/TRBV12-4
j_gene: TRBJ2-5
d_gene: TRBD2
CDR3nt: TGTGCCAGCAGTTTCCCACAGGGCGGGGGGGAGACCCAGTACTTC
CDR3aa: CASSFPQGGGETQYF

abundance: NA
v_gene: TRBV19
j_gene: TRBJ1-5
d_gene: NA
CDR3nt: TGTGCCAGTAAGTTGACTCTCAATCAGCCCCAGCATTTT
CDR3aa: CASKLTLNQPQHF

abundance: few
v_gene: TRBV28
j_gene: TRBJ2-3
d_gene: TRBD1
CDR3nt: TGTGCCAGCAGCTCGCCCCGGGACAGGGGGCGGTATTTT
CDR3aa: CASSSPRDRGRYF

abundance: few
v_gene: TRBV5-6
j_gene: TRBJ2-3
d_gene: TRBD2
CDR3nt: TGTACCAGCAGCTCGTCAGCGGGAGCAGATACGCAGTATTTT
CDR3aa: CTSSSSAGADTQYF

abundance: NA
v_gene: TRBV11-3
j_gene: TRBJ2-7
d_gene: TRBD1
CDR3nt: TGTGCCAGCAGCCCAGAGACAGGGGGCAACTACGAGCGGTACTTC
CDR3aa: CASSPETGGNYERYF

abundance: NA
v_gene: TRBV11-2
j_gene: TRBJ2-5
d_gene: NA
CDR3nt: TGTACCAGCAGCTTAAGGGCCCGACGAGAGACCCAGTACTTC
CDR3aa: CTSSLRARRETQYF

abundance: NA
v_gene: TRBV11-2
j_gene: TRBJ1-1
d_gene: NA
CDR3nt: TGCGCCAGTGGCCTAACAGGGCCCGCTTTCTTT
CDR3aa: CASGLTGPAFF

abundance: NA
v_gene: TRBV11-2
j_gene: TRBJ2-1
d_gene: NA
CDR3nt: TGTGCCGGCGGCTCCCATTTAGACAATGAGCAGTTCTTC
CDR3aa: CAGGSHLDNEQFF

abundance: NA
v_gene: TRBV11-2
j_gene: TRBJ2-4
d_gene: NA
CDR3nt: TGTGCCAGCAGCCTGGTGGGACCGGAAAACATTCAGTACTTC
CDR3aa: CASSLVGPENIQYF

abundance: many
v_gene: TRBV5-6
j_gene: TRBJ2-7
d_gene: TRBD1
CDR3nt: TGTGCCAGCAGAGGGACAGGGGCCACCTACGAGCAGTACTTC
CDR3aa: CASRGTGATYEQYF

abundance: NA
v_gene: TRBV4-2
j_gene: TRBJ2-5
d_gene: NA
CDR3nt: TGTACCAGCAGCCCCCGAGGAGAGCGGGCCCAAGAGACCCAGTACTTC
CDR3aa: CTSSPRGERAQETQYF

abundance: many
v_gene: TRBV6-2/TRBV6-3
j_gene: TRBJ2-1
d_gene: NA
CDR3nt: TGTGCCAGCAGTTACGGGCGAGATGAGCAGTTCTTC
CDR3aa: CASSYGRDEQFF

abundance: many
v_gene: TRBV6-1
j_gene: TRBJ1-5
d_gene: NA
CDR3nt: TGTGCCAGCAGTGTACAGGGAGGGGGCAATCAGCCCCAGCATTTT
CDR3aa: CASSVQGGGNQPQHF

abundance: NA
v_gene: TRBV6-1
j_gene: TRBJ2-7
d_gene: TRBD1
CDR3nt: TGTGCCAGCAGTCGAAGGGCTGGGACAGGGGACTCGTACGAGCAGTACTTC
CDR3aa: CASSRRAGTGDSYEQYF

abundance: NA
v_gene: TRBV11-2
j_gene: TRBJ2-1
d_gene: NA
CDR3nt: TGTGTCAGCAGCTGGATTAGCGGTAGTGAGCAGTTCTTC
CDR3aa: CVSSWISGSEQFF

abundance: many
v_gene: TRBV7-9
j_gene: TRBJ2-5
d_gene: TRBD2
CDR3nt: TGTGCCACCCACAGACTAGCGGAAGAGACCCAGTACTTC
CDR3aa: CATHRLAEETQYF

abundance: NA
v_gene: TRBV24-1
j_gene: TRBJ1-2
d_gene: NA
CDR3nt: TGTGCCACCAGTGGGGGGAATACCTATGGCTACACCTTC
CDR3aa: CATSGGNTYGYTF

abundance: NA
v_gene: TRBV4-1
j_gene: TRBJ2-2
d_gene: NA
CDR3nt: TGCACCGGGGGAGGCGACACCGGGGAGCTGTTTTTT
CDR3aa: CTGGGDTGELFF

abundance: many
v_gene: TRBV7-8
j_gene: TRBJ2-5
d_gene: NA
CDR3nt: TGTGCCAGCACCAGCCCGAGAGTGGAGACCCAGTACTTC
CDR3aa: CASTSPRVETQYF

abundance: many
v_gene: TRBV6-5
j_gene: TRBJ2-7
d_gene: TRBD2
CDR3nt: TGTGCCAGCAGTTACGGGGGGGGTAGCGGGAACAGCTGGTACTTC
CDR3aa: CASSYGGGSGNSWYF

abundance: NA
v_gene: TRBV11-3
j_gene: TRBJ2-1
d_gene: TRBD2
CDR3nt: TGTGCCAGCAGCCCTCGAGGTAGCGGGAACAATGTGCATTTCTTC
CDR3aa: CASSPRGSGNNVHFF

abundance: NA
v_gene: TRBV11-2
j_gene: TRBJ2-5
d_gene: NA
CDR3nt: TGTGCCAGCAGCCCAAGGACTATAACACAAGAGGCCCGGTACTTC
CDR3aa: CASSPRTITQEARYF

abundance: few
v_gene: TRBV11-1
j_gene: TRBJ2-7
d_gene: NA
CDR3nt: TGTGCCAGCAGTACCACTGGCAGGGGTGCCTACGAGCAGTACTTC
CDR3aa: CASSTTGRGAYEQYF

abundance: NA
v_gene: TRBV6-6
j_gene: TRBJ2-1
d_gene: NA
CDR3nt: TGTGCCAGCAGTTACTCGATGGCAGACTACAATGATCAGTTCTTT
CDR3aa: CASSYSMADYNDQFF

abundance: NA
v_gene: TRBV11-2
j_gene: TRBJ2-3
d_gene: NA
CDR3nt: TGTGTCAGCAGCTTTGGGGCGACGCAGTATTTT
CDR3aa: CVSSFGATQYF

abundance: many
v_gene: TRBV6-1
j_gene: TRBJ2-5
d_gene: NA
CDR3nt: TGTGCCAGCAGGGTTTGGGCCCGGGAGACCCAGTACTTC
CDR3aa: CASRVWARETQYF

abundance: many
v_gene: TRBV4-1
j_gene: TRBJ2-7
d_gene: NA
CDR3nt: TGCGCCAGCAGCCAAGGGGGGACAAAAAAGCAGTACTTC
CDR3aa: CASSQGGTKKQYF

abundance: NA
v_gene: TRBV12-3/TRBV12-4
j_gene: TRBJ2-7
d_gene: NA
CDR3nt: TGTGCCAGCAGCCAAGGCAACTGTGGGGCCGAGCAGTATTTC
CDR3aa: CASSQGNCGAEQYF

abundance: NA
v_gene: TRBV7-3
j_gene: TRBJ2-1
d_gene: TRBD2
CDR3nt: TGTGCCAGCAGCTTAGGCCTTCTAGCGGGAGCCTACAATGAGCAGTTCTTC
CDR3aa: CASSLGLLAGAYNEQFF

abundance: NA
v_gene: TRBV7-9
j_gene: TRBJ1-3
d_gene: NA
CDR3nt: TGTGCCAGCAGCTTGGTGACAACTGGAAACACCATATATTTT
CDR3aa: CASSLVTTGNTIYF

abundance: NA
v_gene: TRBV6-5
j_gene: TRBJ2-7
d_gene: TRBD2
CDR3nt: TGTGCCAACAGTTACGTAACTAGCGACTCTGCCTACGAACAGTACTTC
CDR3aa: CANSYVTSDSAYEQYF

abundance: NA
v_gene: TRBV10-3
j_gene: TRBJ1-1
d_gene: NA
CDR3nt: TGTGCCATCAGTGAGTCGTCAGGCACTGAAGCTTTCTTT
CDR3aa: CAISESSGTEAFF

abundance: NA
v_gene: TRBV11-2
j_gene: TRBJ2-1
d_gene: TRBD2
CDR3nt: TGTGCCAGCAGCTCAGTATTGGCGGGAGGGTCCGGCCCACTTGAGCAGTCCTTC
CDR3aa: CASSSVLAGGSGPLEQSF

abundance: NA
v_gene: TRBV11-2
j_gene: TRBJ2-7
d_gene: NA
CDR3nt: TGTGTCAGCAGTTTATGGAGATGGGGCTACGAGCAGTACTTC
CDR3aa: CVSSLWRWGYEQYF

abundance: NA
v_gene: TRBV11-2
j_gene: TRBJ1-1
d_gene: NA
CDR3nt: TGTGCCAGCAGCTTAGCACAGTGGGCCACTGAAGCCTTCTTT
CDR3aa: CASSLAQWATEAFF

abundance: NA
v_gene: TRBV28
j_gene: TRBJ2-5
d_gene: NA
CDR3nt: TGTGCCATCAGCAGGACAGAAAAAGAGACCCAGTACTTC
CDR3aa: CAISRTEKETQYF

abundance: few
v_gene: TRBV5-4
j_gene: TRBJ2-1
d_gene: NA
CDR3nt: TGTGTCAGCAGCCAAGACAGCTCCTACAATGAGCAGTTCTTC
CDR3aa: CVSSQDSSYNEQFF

abundance: NA
v_gene: TRBV11-2
j_gene: TRBJ2-5
d_gene: NA
CDR3nt: TGTGCCAGCAGTGTTGGACCCAGGAGTGAGACTCAGTACTTC
CDR3aa: CASSVGPRSETQYF

abundance: NA
v_gene: TRBV4-1
j_gene: TRBJ1-4
d_gene: NA
CDR3nt: TGCGCCATCAGCCAAGAGGTTACCTCGAATGGAAAACTGTTTTTT
CDR3aa: CAISQEVTSNGKLFF

abundance: NA
v_gene: TRBV11-2
j_gene: TRBJ2-7
d_gene: TRBD1
CDR3nt: TGTGCCTGCAGCTTTGGGACAGGGAGCGGATTCGAAGAGCAGTACTTC
CDR3aa: CACSFGTGSGFEEQYF

abundance: NA
v_gene: TRBV29-1
j_gene: TRBJ1-1
d_gene: TRBD1
CDR3nt: TGCAGCGTTCTTACCGGGACAGGGAACACTCAAACTTTCTTT
CDR3aa: CSVLTGTGNTQTFF